The 23 T cell receptor beta chains reported below all come from one sample, sequenced in a study of vaccination effects on CD4 cells after COVID-19. Measured with immunoSEQ multiplex PCR; TCRdb has only the in-frame clones, and not every one. Seen here are roughly 48,000 clones, around 63% observed once, and the top ten hold roughly 5%. At the end of 10 days of culture, CD4+ T cells were isolated. These TCRs' antigens remain unknown. The sample was CD4+ T cells from PBMCs cultured without peptide, taken before COVID-19 vaccination. The receptors come from a human donor who received a COVID-19 vaccine.

The V gene is TRBV24-1, the J gene TRBJ1-2, with D perhaps matching TRBD1 (6 bases). Trimming stripped 10 bases from V and 0 bases from J, with 14 bases between. The length of the CDR3 is 14 residues. The germline V gene encodes CDR1 KGHDR and CDR2 SFDVKD. The CDR3 bases are TGTGCCACTAACTCCGGGACACCTAACTATGGCTACACCTTC. Translating it yields CATNSGTPNYGYTF.

This clone was found once. The chain joins TRBV6-6 to TRBJ1-1; 10 bases line up with TRBD1. Per the germline V gene, CDR1 is MNHNY and CDR2 is SVGAGI (reference sequence). The CDR3 is made up of 15 amino acids. J lost 5 bases, V lost 6 bases, and 9 bases had no gene match. The CDR3 sequence is CASRSSTGGATEAFF. The CDR3 DNA follows: TGTGCCAGCAGGAGCTCGACAGGGGGCGCAACTGAAGCTTTCTTT.

This chain links TRBV11-3 with TRBJ2-3; TRBD2 matches 8 bases. The V segment lost 1 base and the J segment 0 bases; nucleotides outside the gene matches: 3. The CDR3 is made up of 16 amino acids. Per the germline V gene, CDR1 is SGHNT and CDR2 is YENEEA. CDR3 bases: TGTGCCAGCAGCTTAGGGTCTAGCGGGAGCACAGATACGCAGTATTTT. It translates to CASSLGSSGSTDTQYF. The whole variable domain, filled in from reference TRBV11-3 and TRBJ2-3, reads EAGVVQSPRYKIIEKKQPVAFWCNPISGHNTLYWYLQNLGQGPELLIRYENEEAVDDSQLPKDRFSAERLKGVDSTLKIQPAELGDSAVYLCASSLGSSGSTDTQYFGPGTRLTVL.

The genes are TRBV9 and TRBJ1-5; D not certain. Trimming removed 0 bases from V and 0 bases from J, with 7 bases in between. This CDR3 has 15 residues. Germline V gene data show CDR1 as SGDLS and CDR2 as YYNGEE. This CDR3 is CASSVDGHSNQPQHF. As DNA, the CDR3 is TGTGCCAGCAGCGTAGACGGTCATAGCAATCAGCCCCAGCATTTT.

V is TRBV6-6 and J is TRBJ1-2; no clear D gene. The CDR3 is made up of 13 amino acids. Germline values: CDR1 MNHNY, CDR2 SVGAGI (reference sequence). The germline V and J ends were trimmed by 5 bases and 4 bases, with 11 bases remaining between them. CDR3 nucleotide sequence: TGTGCCAGCAGTCAGACCGAGGGCTATGGCTACACCTTC. It specifies CASSQTEGYGYTF.

This clone occurred a few times. The chain recombines TRBV19 with TRBJ2-5; D might be TRBD1 or TRBD2, each matching 5 bases. The CDR3 spans 13 residues. The V end lost 2 bases, the J end lost 5 bases, and 9 bases lay between the germline ends. Germline CDR1 reads LNHDA; CDR2 reads SQIVND (reference sequence). CDR3 sequence reads: CASSISWGETQYF. The CDR3, as DNA: TGTGCCAGTAGTATATCCTGGGGGGAGACCCAGTACTTC.

CDR3 bases: TGTGCCAGCAGCACCCGACAGGGGAACACTGAAGCTTTCTTT. The encoded protein is CASSTRQGNTEAFF. The genes are TRBV7-8 and TRBJ1-1; TRBD1 aligns across 7 bases. CDR3 length equals 14 residues. Trimming at V came to 5 bases and at J to 1 base, leaving 4 bases not matched to a gene. From germline, CDR1 is SGHVS and CDR2 FQNEAQ. The variable domain in full, with the rest retrieved from reference TRBV7-8 and TRBJ1-1, is GAGVSQSPRYKVAKRGQDVALRCDPISGHVSLFWYQQALGQGPEFLTYFQNEAQLDKSGLPSDRFFAERPEGSVSTLKIQRTQQEDSAVYLCASSTRQGNTEAFFGQGTRLTVV.

The V and J genes are TRBV6-5 and TRBJ1-6; 7 bases map to TRBD1. Germline values: CDR1 MNHEY, CDR2 SVGAGI. The trim removed 5 bases at V and 7 bases at J, leaving 2 bases unmatched. The CDR3 is 13 amino acids. CDR3 loop: CASSTQGNSPLHF. The CDR3 nucleotides read TGTGCCAGCAGTACACAGGGGAATTCACCCCTCCACTTT.

V gene TRBV30 combines with J gene TRBJ2-5; D perhaps matches TRBD1 (6 bases). This CDR3 spans 14 amino acids. From germline, CDR1 is GTSNPN and CDR2 SVGIG (reference sequence). Trimming left V 2 bases short and J 3 bases short, with 13 bases between. CDR3 in amino acids: CAWSLGTSKETQYF. The DNA for the CDR3 is TGTGCCTGGAGTCTGGGGACATCCAAAGAGACCCAGTACTTC.

The chain recombines TRBV3-1 (or the pseudogene TRBV3-2) with TRBJ2-3, with 15 bases matching TRBD2. This CDR3 region has 20 residues. Trimming at V came to 4 bases and at J to 0 bases, leaving 11 bases not matched to a gene. Germline values: CDR1 LGHDT, CDR2 YNNKEL (reference sequence). The CDR3 sequence is CASSPVGGLAGGFSTDTQYF. The CDR3 region has the DNA TGTGCCAGCAGCCCGGTGGGTGGACTAGCGGGAGGGTTTAGCACAGATACGCAGTATTTT.

V usage is TRBV6-1 and J usage is TRBJ2-2; 7 bases agree with TRBD1. Germline V gives CDR1 MNHNS, CDR2 SASEGT. The CDR3 consists of 16 residues. Trimming cost V 2 bases and J 2 bases; bases outside gene matches: 5. The CDR3 sequence is CASSEQTGANTGELFF. In nucleotides, the CDR3 is TGTGCCAGCAGTGAACAAACAGGGGCTAACACCGGGGAGCTGTTTTTT.

The chain has TRBV10-3 and TRBJ1-6, with D perhaps TRBD1 (6 bases). Trimming left V 6 bases short and J 6 bases short, with 12 bases between. Germline CDR1 is ENHRY and CDR2 is SYGVKD. CDR3 length: 14 residues. The CDR3 loop is CAISQDSVNSPLHF. CDR3 DNA: TGTGCCATCAGCCAGGACAGCGTTAATTCACCCCTCCACTTT.

The chain combines TRBV28 with TRBJ2-7; TRBD1 aligns across 8 bases. The CDR3 contains 15 residues. Losses at the gene ends were 2 bases for V and 2 bases for J; bases not matched to a gene: 5. Germline-derived CDR1 and CDR2 are MDHEN and SYDVKM. This chain's CDR3 is CASSLTTGGTYEQYF. The CDR3 DNA reads TGTGCCAGCAGTTTAACCACAGGGGGGACCTACGAGCAGTACTTC. Using reference TRBV28 and TRBJ2-7 for the parts outside the CDR3, the full variable domain is DVKVTQSSRYLVKRTGEKVFLECVQDMDHENMFWYRQDPGLGLRLIYFSYDVKMKEKGDIPEGYSVSREKKERFSLILESASTNQTSMYLCASSLTTGGTYEQYFGPGTRLTVT.

The V and J genes are TRBV10-3 and TRBJ2-7; 11 bases fit TRBD2. The V gene end was trimmed by 5 bases and the J gene end by 1 base; junction bases not matched to a gene: 4. CDR3 length: 15 residues. CDR1 ENHRY and CDR2 SYGVKD come from the germline V gene. DNA for the CDR3: TGTGCCATCAGTAGCCCTAGCGGGGGGTCCTACGAGCAGTACTTC. Translating gives CAISSPSGGSYEQYF.

The count of this clone is one. The chain carries TRBV5-1 and TRBJ2-5, with D possibly called TRBD1 or TRBD2 (6 bases each). Germline V lookup: CDR1 SGHRS, CDR2 YFSETQ. The V end was cut by 1 base, the J end by 5 bases, with 15 bases between. This CDR3 has 15 amino acids. This chain's CDR3 is CASSLNTGARETQYF. The CDR3 DNA follows: TGCGCCAGCAGCTTGAATACGGGGGCTCGGGAGACCCAGTACTTC.

The chain couples TRBV7-8 to TRBJ2-7; TRBD2 aligns across 13 bases. Per the germline V gene, CDR1 is SGHVS and CDR2 is FQNEAQ. J was trimmed by 4 bases and V by 4 bases; bases with no gene match: 16. This CDR3 has 19 amino acids. The CDR3 DNA reads as TGTGCCAGCAGCTCCCTGCTCGGGACTAGCGGGGCCTTAGGGTACGAGCAGTACTTC. As protein: CASSSLLGTSGALGYEQYF.

This chain uses TRBV6-5 with TRBJ1-4; a possible D gene is TRBD1 (6 bases). The CDR3 consists of 15 residues. V lost 5 bases and J 5 bases, leaving 15 bases between the germline ends. CDR1 and CDR2 (germline): MNHEY, SVGAGI. CDR3 sequence reads: CASSPPTGGNEKLFF. The DNA of the CDR3 is TGTGCCAGCAGTCCCCCGACAGGTGGGAATGAAAAACTGTTTTTT.

The chain carries TRBV9 and TRBJ2-4; D is tentatively TRBD1 or TRBD2 (5 bases each). Trimming took off 4 bases at V and 7 bases at J, with 21 bases between the two ends. CDR3 size: 16 residues. Germline CDR1 and CDR2: SGDLS and YYNGEE. The CDR3 is CASSPMEAGRPNIQYF. CDR3 DNA sequence: TGTGCCAGCAGCCCAATGGAGGCAGGGCGACCTAACATTCAGTACTTC.

The chain recombines TRBV12-3 or TRBV12-4 with TRBJ2-5; D is possibly TRBD2 (5 bases). V gave up 5 bases and J gave up 14 bases, with 15 bases separating them. The CDR3 sequence is 11 residues long. In DNA form, the CDR3 reads TGTGCCAGCAGTCCCGGGGTAGTCCCCTACTTC. Translation gives CASSPGVVPYF.

The chain uses TRBV5-1 and TRBJ2-7; 10 bases are a match to TRBD1. Unmatched junction bases numbered 9, after V lost 3 bases and J lost 6 bases. The CDR3 is made up of 15 amino acids. The germline V gene has CDR1 SGHRS and CDR2 YFSETQ. In nucleotides, the CDR3 is TGCGCCAGCAGCTCGTTCCGACAGGGGGCGGCCGAGCAGTACTTC. It is translated as CASSSFRQGAAEQYF.

This clone was detected once. The chain combines TRBV7-6 with TRBJ2-7, with TRBD2 matching 7 bases. The germline CDR1 and CDR2 sequences are SGHVS and FNYEAQ. This CDR3 is built from 16 residues. With 5 bases clipped from V and 0 bases from J, the junction kept 10 bases outside the gene matches. The DNA for the CDR3 is TGTGCCAGCAGCCCTAGGAGCGGGATAAGCTCCTACGAGCAGTACTTC. Its protein product is CASSPRSGISSYEQYF.

The rearrangement links TRBV6-1 to TRBJ2-1; D not certain. The CDR3 sequence is 12 residues long. CDR1 MNHNS and CDR2 SASEGT come from the germline V gene. V lost 2 bases to trimming and J lost 4 bases, with 3 bases between them. The CDR3 nucleotides read TGTGCCAGCAGTGAATCTTACAATGAGCAGTTCTTC. Amino acids: CASSESYNEQFF.

This clone was counted between two and nine times. The chain uses TRBV10-1 and TRBJ2-1, with D possibly being TRBD1 or TRBD2 (5 bases each). CDR3 length: 16 amino acids. V was clipped by 3 bases and J by 0 bases, with 12 bases between them. Germline V CDR1 and CDR2: WNHNN, SYGVQD (reference sequence). This CDR3 reads CASSDSWGSSYNEQFF. CDR3 nucleotides: TGCGCCAGCAGTGATTCGTGGGGGAGCTCCTACAATGAGCAGTTCTTC.